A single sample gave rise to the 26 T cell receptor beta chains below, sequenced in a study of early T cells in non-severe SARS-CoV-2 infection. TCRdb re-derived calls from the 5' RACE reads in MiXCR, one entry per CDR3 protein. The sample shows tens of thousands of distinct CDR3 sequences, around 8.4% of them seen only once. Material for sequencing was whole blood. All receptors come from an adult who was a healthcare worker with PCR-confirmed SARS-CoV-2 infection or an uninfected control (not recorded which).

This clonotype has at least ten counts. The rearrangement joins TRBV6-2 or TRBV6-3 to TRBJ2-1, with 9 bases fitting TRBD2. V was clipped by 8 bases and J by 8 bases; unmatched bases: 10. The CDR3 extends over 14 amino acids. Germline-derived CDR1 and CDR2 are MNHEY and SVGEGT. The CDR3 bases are TGTGCCAGCCGGTTCGGGACTAGCATGGATGAGCAGTTCTTC. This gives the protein CASRFGTSMDEQFF.

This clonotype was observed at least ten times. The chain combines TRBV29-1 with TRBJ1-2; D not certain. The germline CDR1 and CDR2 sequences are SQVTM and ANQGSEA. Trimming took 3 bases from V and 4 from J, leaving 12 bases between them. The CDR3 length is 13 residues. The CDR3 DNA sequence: TGCAGCGTTGACCCAGAGAACAGCTATGGCTACACCTTC. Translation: CSVDPENSYGYTF.

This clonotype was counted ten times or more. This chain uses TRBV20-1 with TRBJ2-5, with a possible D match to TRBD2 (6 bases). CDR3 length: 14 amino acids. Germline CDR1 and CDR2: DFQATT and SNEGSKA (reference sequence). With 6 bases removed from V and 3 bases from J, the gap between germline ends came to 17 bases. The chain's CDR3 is CSALAGTGEETQYF. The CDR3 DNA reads TGCAGTGCGTTGGCCGGGACTGGAGAAGAGACCCAGTACTTC.

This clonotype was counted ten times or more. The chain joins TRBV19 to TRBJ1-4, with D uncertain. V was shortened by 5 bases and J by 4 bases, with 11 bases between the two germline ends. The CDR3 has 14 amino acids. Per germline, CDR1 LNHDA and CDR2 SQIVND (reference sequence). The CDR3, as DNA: TGTGCCAGTAGTGAGTCGGCGGGTAATGAAAAACTGTTTTTT. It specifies CASSESAGNEKLFF.

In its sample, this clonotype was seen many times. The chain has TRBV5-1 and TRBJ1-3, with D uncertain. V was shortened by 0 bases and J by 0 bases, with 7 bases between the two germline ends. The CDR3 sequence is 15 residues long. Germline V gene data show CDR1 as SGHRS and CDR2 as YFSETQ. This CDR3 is CASSLGANSGNTIYF. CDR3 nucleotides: TGCGCCAGCAGCTTGGGGGCTAACTCTGGAAACACCATATATTTT.

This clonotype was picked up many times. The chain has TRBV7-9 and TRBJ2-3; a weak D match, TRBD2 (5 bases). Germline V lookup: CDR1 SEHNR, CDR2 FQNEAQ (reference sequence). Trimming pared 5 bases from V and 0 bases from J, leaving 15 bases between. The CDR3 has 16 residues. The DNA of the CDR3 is TGTGCCAGCAGCCCCGCAGGAAGGACTAGCACAGATACGCAGTATTTT. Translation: CASSPAGRTSTDTQYF.

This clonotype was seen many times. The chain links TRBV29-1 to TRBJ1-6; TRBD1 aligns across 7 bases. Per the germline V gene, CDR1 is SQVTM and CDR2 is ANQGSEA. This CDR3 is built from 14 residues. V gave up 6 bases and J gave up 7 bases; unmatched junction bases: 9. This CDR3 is CSVSTGTANSPLHF. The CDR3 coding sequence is TGCAGCGTCTCTACCGGGACAGCAAATTCACCCCTCCACTTT.

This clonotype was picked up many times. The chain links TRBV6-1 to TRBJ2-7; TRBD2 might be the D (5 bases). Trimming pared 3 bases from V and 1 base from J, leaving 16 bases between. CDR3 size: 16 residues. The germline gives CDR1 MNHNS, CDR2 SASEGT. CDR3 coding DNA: TGTGCCAGCAGTGATGCGTCGGGAACTTTATCCTACGAGCAGTACTTC. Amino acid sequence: CASSDASGTLSYEQYF.

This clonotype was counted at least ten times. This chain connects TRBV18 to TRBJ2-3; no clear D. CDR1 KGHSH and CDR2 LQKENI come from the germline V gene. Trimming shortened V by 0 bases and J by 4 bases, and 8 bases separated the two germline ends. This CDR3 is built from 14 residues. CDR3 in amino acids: CASSPPGAPDTQYF. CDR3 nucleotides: TGTGCCAGCTCACCACCCGGAGCCCCAGATACGCAGTATTTT.

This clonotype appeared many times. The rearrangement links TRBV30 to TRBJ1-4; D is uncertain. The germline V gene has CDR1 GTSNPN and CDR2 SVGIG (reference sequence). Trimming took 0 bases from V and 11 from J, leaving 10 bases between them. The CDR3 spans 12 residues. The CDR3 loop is CAWSVSAAKLFF. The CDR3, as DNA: TGTGCCTGGAGTGTTTCGGCAGCCAAACTGTTTTTT.

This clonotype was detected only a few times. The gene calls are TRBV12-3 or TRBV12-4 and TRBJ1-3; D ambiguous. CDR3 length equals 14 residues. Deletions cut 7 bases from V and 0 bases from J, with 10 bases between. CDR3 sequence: CASKGVGSGNTIYF. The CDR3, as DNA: TGTGCCAGCAAAGGAGTGGGCTCTGGAAACACCATATATTTT.

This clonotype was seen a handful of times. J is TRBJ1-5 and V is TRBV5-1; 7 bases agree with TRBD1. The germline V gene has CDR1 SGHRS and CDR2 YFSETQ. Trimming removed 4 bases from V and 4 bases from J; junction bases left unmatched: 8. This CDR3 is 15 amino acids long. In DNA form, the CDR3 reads TGCGCCAGCAGCCCCTCGGGACAGCTTAATCAGCCCCAGCATTTT. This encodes CASSPSGQLNQPQHF.

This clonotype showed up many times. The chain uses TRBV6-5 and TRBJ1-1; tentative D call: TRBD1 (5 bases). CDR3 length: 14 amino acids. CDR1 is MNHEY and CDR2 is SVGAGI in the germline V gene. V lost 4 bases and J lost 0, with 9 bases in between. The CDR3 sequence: CASSWGEMNTEAFF. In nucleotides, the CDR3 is TGTGCCAGCAGTTGGGGGGAAATGAACACTGAAGCTTTCTTT.

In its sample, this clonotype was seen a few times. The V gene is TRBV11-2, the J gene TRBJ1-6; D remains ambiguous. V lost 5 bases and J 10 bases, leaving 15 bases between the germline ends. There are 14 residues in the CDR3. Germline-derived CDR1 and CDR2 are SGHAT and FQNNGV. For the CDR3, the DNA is TGTGCCAGCAGCACCCCCGAGGCGGGGTCACCCCTCCACTTT. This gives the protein CASSTPEAGSPLHF. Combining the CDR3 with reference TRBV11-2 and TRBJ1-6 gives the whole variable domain EAGVAQSPRYKIIEKRQSVAFWCNPISGHATLYWYQQILGQGPKLLIQFQNNGVVDDSQLPKDRFSAERLKGVDSTLKIQPAKLEDSAVYLCASSTPEAGSPLHFGNGTRLTVT.

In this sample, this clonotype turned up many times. For the CDR3, the DNA is TGTGCCAGCAGCCCGTACTTAGCCCAACGAAACAATGAGCAGTTCTTC. Its protein product is CASSPYLAQRNNEQFF. The chain is built from TRBV11-2 and TRBJ2-1; D gene uncertain. The CDR3 sequence is 16 residues long. V lost 5 bases and J lost 5, with 19 bases in between. Germline CDR1 reads SGHAT; CDR2 reads FQNNGV.

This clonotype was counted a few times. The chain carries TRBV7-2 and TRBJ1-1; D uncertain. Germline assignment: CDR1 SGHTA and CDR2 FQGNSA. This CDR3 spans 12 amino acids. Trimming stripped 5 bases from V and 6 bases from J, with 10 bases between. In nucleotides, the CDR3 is TGTGCCAGCAGCCAAAGCGGTGCTGAAGCTTTCTTT. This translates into CASSQSGAEAFF.

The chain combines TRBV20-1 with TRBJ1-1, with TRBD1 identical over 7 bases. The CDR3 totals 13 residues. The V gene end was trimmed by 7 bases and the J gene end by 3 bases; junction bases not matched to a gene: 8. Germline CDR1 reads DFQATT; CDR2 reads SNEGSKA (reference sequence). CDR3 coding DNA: TGCAGTGGACCGACAGGGTTCTACACTGAAGCTTTCTTT. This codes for CSGPTGFYTEAFF.

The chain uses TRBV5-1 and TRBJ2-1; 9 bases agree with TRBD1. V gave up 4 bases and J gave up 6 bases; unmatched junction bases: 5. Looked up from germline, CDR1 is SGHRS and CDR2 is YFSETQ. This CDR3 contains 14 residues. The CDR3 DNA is TGCGCCAGCAGCATCCAGACAGGGGGCAATGAGCAGTTCTTC. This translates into CASSIQTGGNEQFF.

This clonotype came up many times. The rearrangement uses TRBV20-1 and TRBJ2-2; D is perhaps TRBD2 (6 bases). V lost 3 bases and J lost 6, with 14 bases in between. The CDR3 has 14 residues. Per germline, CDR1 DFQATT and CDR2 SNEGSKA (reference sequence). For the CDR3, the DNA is TGCAGTGCTAGTTACGGGAGTTCTGCCGGGGAGCTGTTTTTT. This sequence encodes CSASYGSSAGELFF.

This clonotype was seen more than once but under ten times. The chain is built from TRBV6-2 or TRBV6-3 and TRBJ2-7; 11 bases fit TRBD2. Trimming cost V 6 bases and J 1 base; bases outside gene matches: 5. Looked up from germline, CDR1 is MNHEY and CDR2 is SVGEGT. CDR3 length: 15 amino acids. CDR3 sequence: CASSLLAGGSYEQYF. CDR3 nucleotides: TGTGCCAGCAGCCTCCTAGCGGGAGGTTCCTACGAGCAGTACTTC.

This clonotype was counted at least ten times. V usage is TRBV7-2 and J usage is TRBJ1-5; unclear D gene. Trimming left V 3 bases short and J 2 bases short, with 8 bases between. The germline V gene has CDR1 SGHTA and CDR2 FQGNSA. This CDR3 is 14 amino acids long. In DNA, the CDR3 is TGTGCCAGCAGCTTTAAGGTGGGCAATCAGCCCCAGCATTTT. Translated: CASSFKVGNQPQHF.

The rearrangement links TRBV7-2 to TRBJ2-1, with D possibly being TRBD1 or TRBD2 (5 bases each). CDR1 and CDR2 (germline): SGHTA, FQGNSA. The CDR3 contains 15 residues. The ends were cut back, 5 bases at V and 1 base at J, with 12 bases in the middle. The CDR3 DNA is TGTGCCAGCAGCCCAGGAGAGGGGTCCTACAATGAGCAGTTCTTC. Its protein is CASSPGEGSYNEQFF.

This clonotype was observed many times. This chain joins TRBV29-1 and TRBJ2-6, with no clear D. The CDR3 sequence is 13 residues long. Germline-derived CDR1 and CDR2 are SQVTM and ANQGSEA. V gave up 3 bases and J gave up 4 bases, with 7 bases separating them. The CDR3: CSVEERGANVLTF. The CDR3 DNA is TGCAGCGTTGAGGAGCGCGGGGCCAACGTCCTGACTTTC.

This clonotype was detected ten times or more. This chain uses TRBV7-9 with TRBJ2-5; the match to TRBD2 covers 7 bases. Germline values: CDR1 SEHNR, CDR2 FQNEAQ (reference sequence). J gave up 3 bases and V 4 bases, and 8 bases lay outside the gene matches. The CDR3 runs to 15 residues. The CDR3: CASSSGGSQKETQYF. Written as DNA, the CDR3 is TGTGCCAGCAGCTCCGGGGGGTCCCAAAAAGAGACCCAGTACTTC.

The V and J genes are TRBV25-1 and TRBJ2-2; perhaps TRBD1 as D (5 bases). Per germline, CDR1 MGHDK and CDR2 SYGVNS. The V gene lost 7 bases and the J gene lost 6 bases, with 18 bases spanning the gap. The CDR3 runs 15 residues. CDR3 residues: CASTRAREGAGELFF. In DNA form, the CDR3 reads TGTGCCAGCACTCGTGCCAGGGAAGGCGCCGGGGAGCTGTTTTTT. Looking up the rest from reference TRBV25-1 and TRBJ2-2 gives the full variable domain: EADIYQTPRYLVIGTGKKITLECSQTMGHDKMYWYQQDPGMELHLIHYSYGVNSTEKGDLSSESTVSRIRTEHFPLTLESARPSHTSQYLCASTRAREGAGELFFGEGSRLTVL.

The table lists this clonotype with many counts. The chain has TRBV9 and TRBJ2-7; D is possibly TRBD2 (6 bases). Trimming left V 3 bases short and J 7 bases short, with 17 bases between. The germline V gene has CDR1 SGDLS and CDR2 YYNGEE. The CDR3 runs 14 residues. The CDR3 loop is CASSGGIGGKEQYF. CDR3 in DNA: TGTGCCAGCAGCGGGGGGATCGGAGGGAAAGAGCAGTACTTC.